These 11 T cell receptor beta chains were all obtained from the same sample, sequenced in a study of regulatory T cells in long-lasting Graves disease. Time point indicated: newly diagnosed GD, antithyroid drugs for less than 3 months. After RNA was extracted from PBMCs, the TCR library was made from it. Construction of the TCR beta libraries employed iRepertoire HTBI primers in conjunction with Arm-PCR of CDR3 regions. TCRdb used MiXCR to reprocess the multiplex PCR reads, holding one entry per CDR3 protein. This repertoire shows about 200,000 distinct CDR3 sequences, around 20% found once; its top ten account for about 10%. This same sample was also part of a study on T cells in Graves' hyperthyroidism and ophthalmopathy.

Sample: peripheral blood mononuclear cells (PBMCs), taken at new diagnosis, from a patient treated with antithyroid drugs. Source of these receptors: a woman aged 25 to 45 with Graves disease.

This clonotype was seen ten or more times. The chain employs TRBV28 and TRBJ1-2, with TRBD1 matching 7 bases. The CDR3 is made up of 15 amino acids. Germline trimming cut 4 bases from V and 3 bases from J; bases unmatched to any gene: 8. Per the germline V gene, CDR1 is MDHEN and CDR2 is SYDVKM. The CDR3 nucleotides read TGTGCCAGCAGTTCCCAGGGGGGCGCTCACTATGGCTACACCTTC. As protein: CASSSQGGAHYGYTF.

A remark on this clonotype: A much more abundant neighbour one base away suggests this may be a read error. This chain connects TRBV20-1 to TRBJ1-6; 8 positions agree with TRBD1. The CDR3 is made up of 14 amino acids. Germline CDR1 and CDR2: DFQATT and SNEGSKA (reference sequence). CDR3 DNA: TGCAGTGCCCCTACGGACAGGGATAATTCACCCCTCCCCTTT. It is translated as CSAPTDRDNSPLPF.

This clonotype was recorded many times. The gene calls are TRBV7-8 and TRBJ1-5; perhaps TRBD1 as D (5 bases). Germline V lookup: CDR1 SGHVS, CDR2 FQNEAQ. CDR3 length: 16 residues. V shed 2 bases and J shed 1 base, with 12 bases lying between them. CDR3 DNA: TGTGCCAGCAGCTTAAGCCCACGGGACAGCAATCAGCCCCAGCATTTT. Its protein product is CASSLSPRDSNQPQHF.

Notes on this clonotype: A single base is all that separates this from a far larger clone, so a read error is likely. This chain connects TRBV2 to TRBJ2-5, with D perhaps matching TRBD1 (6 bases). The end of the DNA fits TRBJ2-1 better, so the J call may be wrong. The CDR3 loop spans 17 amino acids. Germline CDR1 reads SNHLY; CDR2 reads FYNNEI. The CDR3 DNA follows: TGTGCCAGCAGGTCCCTGACAGGACCCCTCTCCTGCAATGAGCAGTTCTTC. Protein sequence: CASRSLTGPLSCNEQFF.

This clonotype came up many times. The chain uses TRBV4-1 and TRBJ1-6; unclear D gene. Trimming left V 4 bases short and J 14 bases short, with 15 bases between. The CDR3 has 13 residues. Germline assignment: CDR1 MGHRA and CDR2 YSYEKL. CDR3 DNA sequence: TGCGCCAGCAGCCCCCTTGACACGCCAACCCTCCACTTT. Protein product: CASSPLDTPTLHF.

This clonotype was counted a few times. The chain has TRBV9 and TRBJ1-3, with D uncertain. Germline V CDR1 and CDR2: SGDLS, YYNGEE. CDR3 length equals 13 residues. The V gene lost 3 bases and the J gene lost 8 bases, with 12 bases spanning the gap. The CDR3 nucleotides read TGTGCCAGCAGCGCAGCTCCGGCGGACACCATATATTTT. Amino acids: CASSAAPADTIYF.

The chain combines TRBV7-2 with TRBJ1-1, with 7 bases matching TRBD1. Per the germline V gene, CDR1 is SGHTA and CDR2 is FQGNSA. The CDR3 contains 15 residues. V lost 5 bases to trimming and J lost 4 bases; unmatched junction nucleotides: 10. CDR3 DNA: TGTGCCAGCAGCAGACCTAGGGCAGGGGGCACTGAAGCTTTCTTT. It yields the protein CASSRPRAGGTEAFF.

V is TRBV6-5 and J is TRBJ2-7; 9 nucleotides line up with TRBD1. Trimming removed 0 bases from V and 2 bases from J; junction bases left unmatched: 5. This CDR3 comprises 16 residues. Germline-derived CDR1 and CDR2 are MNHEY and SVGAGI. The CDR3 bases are TGTGCCAGCAGTTACTCTCGACAGGGGGTAACCTACGAGCAGTACTTC. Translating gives CASSYSRQGVTYEQYF.

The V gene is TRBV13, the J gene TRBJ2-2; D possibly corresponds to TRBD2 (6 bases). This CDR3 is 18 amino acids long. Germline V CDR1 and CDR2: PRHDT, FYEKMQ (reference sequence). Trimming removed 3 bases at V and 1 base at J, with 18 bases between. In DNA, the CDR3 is TGTGCCAGCAGCTTGCACTTGCCTGCGGGGCAGAACACCGGGGAGCTGTTTTTT. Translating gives CASSLHLPAGQNTGELFF.

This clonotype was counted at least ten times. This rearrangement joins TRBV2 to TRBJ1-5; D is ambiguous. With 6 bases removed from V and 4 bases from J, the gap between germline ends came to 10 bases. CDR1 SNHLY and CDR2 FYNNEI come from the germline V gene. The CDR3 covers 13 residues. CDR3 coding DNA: TGTGCCAGCAGACCCGGACGGAATCAGCCCCAGCATTTT. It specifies CASRPGRNQPQHF.

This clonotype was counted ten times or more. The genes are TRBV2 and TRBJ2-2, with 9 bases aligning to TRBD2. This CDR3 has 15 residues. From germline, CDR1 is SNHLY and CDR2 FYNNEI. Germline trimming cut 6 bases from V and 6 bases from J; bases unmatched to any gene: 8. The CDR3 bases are TGTGCCAGCAGGAGGGTAGCGGGAGAATCCGGGGAGCTGTTTTTT. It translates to CASRRVAGESGELFF. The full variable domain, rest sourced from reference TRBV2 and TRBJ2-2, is EPEVTQTPSHQVTQMGQEVILRCVPISNHLYFYWYRQILGQKVEFLVSFYNNEISEKSEIFDDQFSVERPDGSNFTLKIRSTKLEDSAMYFCASRRVAGESGELFFGEGSRLTVL.